This T cell receptor (beta chain) was recovered during a study of PD-L1 blockade in urothelial cancer. Notes on the study in general: Below-median pretreatment blood TCR clonality predicted better survival.

As for this clone: Antigen unknown.

Templates that were synthetic TCR analogs were spiked into each PCR. Method: immunoSEQ multiplex PCR; TCRdb's copy keeps in-frame clones and lacks some. The repertoire consists of under 120,000 clones, with around 85% occurring once and the leading ten covering about 2.3%. V gave up 8 bases and J gave up 4 bases, with 14 bases separating them. The CDR3 totals 13 residues. The germline gives CDR1 MDHEN, CDR2 SYDVKM. V is TRBV28 and J is TRBJ1-2, with D maybe TRBD1 (5 bases). This TCR derives from a man aged 50 to 60 with urothelial cancer. Sequencing used PBMCs, obtained around atezolizumab (anti-PD-L1) treatment. Here the CDR3 reads CASGRGAPYGYTF. CDR3 DNA: TGTGCCAGCGGGAGGGGCGCTCCCTATGGCTACACCTTC.